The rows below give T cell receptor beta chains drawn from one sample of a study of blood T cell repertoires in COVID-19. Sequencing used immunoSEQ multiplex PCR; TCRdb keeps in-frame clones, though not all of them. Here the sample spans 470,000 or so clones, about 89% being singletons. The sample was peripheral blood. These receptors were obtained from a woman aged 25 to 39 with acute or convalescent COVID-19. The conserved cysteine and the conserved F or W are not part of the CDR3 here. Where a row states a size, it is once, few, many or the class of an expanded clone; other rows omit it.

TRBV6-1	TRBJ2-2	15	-	ASSAKYRGIYTGELF
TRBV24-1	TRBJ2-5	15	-	ATSDRSGGLPQETQY
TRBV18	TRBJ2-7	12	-	ASSPGRGGYEQY
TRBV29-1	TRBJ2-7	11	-	SVTTGDAYEQY
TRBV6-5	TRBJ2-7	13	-	ASSTGLAGGREQY
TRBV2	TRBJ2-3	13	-	ASSPQGDGTDTQY
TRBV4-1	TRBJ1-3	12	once	ASSPAGAGNTIY
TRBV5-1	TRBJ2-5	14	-	ASSHLEASGGDDQY
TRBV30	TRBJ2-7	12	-	AWSLGEASYEQY
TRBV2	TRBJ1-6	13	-	ASRPTTPGNSPLH
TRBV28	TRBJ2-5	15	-	ASSFRGGVILQETQY
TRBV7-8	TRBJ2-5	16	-	ASSLGPGLAGGLETQY
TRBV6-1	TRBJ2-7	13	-	ASSVASGTPREQY
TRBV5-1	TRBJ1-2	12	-	ASSLLSQGDGYT
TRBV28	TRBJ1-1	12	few	ASSLGGGYTEAF
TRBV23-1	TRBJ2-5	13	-	ASSQRGQGGETQY
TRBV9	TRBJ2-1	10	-	ASSPRRGEQF
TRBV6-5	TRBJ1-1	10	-	ASRGQNTEAF
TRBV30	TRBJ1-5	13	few	AWSAGRGSNQPQH
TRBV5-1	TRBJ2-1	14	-	ASRPQGAQWDNEQF
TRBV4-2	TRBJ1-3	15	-	ASSLVESSTSGNTIY
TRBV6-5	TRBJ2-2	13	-	ASRPGQGVTGELF
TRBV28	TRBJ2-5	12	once	ASDGGITQETQY
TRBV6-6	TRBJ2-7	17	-	ASSPSGLAGIVSGHEQY
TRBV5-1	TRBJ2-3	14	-	ASSLAAGGPTDTQY
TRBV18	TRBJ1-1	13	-	ASSPQRELNTEAF
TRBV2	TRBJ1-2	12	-	ASSEAVSGYGYT
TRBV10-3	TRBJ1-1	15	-	AISESITDRGDAEAF
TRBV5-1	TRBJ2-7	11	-	ASSLASSYEQY